This TCR beta chain emerged from a study of cytomegalovirus exposure and HLA in healthy donors. Study-level results: Later analysis demonstrated an association between a missense DCLRE1C variant and TCR beta V- and J-gene trimming. Three chains linked to CMV were shown in vitro to be specific for CMV antigens.

The PCR ran on 60 Vbeta and 13 Jbeta primers. The repertoire was sequenced with immunoSEQ multiplex PCR; TCRdb's copy has only in-frame clones and lacks some. The sample consists of around 130,000 clones, around 65% of them appearing once. Points on this clone: Its antigen is unidentified. Mismatch with germline at one junction end may stem from a read error.

Per the germline V gene, CDR1 is SSHAT and CDR2 is FNYEAQ (reference sequence). The CDR3 contains 14 residues. Participants comprised healthy donors of bone marrow. The material sequenced was PBMCs. The J gene is TRBJ2-7, the V gene TRBV7-7; TRBD1 matches at 7 bases. The TCR was taken from a woman aged 55-70 years in good health and CMV-seronegative. The CDR3 sequence: CASSLFPAGGEQYF. The DNA of the CDR3 is TGTGCTAGCAGCTTATTCCCCGCAGGGGGCGAGCAGTACTTC.